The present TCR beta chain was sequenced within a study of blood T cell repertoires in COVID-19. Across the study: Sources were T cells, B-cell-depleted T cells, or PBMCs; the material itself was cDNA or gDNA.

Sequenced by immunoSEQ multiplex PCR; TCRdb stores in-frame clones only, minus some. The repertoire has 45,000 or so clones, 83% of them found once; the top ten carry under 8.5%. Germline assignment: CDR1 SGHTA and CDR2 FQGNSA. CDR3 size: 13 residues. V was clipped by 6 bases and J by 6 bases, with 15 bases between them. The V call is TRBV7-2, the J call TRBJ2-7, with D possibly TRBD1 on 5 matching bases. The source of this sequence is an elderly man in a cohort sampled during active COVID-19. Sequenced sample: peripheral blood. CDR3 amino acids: CASRGAVRGEQYF. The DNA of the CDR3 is TGTGCCAGCAGAGGGGCAGTGAGAGGCGAGCAGTACTTC.